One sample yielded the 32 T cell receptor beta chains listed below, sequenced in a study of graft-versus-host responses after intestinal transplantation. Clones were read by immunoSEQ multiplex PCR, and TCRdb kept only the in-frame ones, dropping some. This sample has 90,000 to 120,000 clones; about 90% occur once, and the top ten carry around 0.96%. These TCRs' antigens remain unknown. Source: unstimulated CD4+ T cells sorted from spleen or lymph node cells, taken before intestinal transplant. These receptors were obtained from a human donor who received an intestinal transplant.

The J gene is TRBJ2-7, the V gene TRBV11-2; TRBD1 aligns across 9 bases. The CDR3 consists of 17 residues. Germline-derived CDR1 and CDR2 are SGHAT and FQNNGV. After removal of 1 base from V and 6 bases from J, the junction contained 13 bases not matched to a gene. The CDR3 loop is CASSLVWCRDRVCEQYF. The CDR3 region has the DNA TGTGCCAGCAGCTTAGTGTGGTGTCGGGACAGGGTCTGCGAGCAGTACTTC.

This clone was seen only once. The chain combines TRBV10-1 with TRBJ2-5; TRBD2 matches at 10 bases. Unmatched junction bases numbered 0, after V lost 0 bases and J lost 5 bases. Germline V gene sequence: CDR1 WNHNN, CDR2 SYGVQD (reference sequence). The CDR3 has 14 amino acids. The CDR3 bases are TGCGCCAGCAGTGAGTCTAGCGGGAGGGAGACCCAGTACTTC. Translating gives CASSESSGRETQYF.

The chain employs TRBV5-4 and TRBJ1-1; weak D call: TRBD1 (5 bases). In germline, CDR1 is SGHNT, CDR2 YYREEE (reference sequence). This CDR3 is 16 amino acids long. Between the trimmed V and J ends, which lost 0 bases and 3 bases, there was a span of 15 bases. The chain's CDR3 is CASSLGLRGRYTEAFF. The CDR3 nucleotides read TGTGCCAGCAGCTTGGGGCTAAGGGGAAGGTACACTGAAGCTTTCTTT.

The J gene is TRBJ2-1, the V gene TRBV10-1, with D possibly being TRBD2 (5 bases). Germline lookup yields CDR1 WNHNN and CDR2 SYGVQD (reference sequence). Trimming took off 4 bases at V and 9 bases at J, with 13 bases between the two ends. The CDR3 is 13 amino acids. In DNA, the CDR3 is TGCGCCAGCAGTGTGAGAGGGTGGGGTGAGCAGTTCTTC. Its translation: CASSVRGWGEQFF.

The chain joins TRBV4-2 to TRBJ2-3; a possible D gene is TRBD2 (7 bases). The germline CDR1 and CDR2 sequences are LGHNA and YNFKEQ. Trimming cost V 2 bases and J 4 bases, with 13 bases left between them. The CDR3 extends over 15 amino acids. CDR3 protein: CASSQHGGGADTQYF. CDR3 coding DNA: TGTGCCAGCAGCCAACATGGGGGGGGCGCAGATACGCAGTATTTT.

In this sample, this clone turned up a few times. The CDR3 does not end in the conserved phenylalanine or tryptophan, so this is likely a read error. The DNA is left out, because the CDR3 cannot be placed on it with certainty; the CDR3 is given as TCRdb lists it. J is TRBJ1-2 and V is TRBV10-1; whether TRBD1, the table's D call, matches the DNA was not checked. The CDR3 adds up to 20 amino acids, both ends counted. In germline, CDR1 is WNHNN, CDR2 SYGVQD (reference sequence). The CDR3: CASSQTSRDSTFGYTPLPLS.

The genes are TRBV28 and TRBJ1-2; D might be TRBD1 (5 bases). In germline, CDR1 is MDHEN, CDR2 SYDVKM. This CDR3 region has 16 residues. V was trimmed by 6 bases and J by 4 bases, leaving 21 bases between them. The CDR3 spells CASRDSWGGSGYGYTF. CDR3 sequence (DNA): TGTGCCAGCAGAGACAGTTGGGGGGGAAGCGGCTATGGCTACACCTTC.

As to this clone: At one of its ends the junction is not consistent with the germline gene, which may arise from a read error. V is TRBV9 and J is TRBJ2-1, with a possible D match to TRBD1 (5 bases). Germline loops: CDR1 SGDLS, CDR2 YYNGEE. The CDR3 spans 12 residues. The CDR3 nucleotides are TGTGCCGGCAGCGTTCAGGGCCATGAGCAGTTCTTC. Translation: CAGSVQGHEQFF. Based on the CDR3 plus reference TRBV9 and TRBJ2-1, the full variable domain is DSGVTQTPKHLITATGQRVTLRCSPRSGDLSVYWYQQSLDQGLQFLIQYYNGEERAKGNILERFSAQQFPDLHSELNLSSLELGDSALYFCAGSVQGHEQFFGPGTRLTVL.

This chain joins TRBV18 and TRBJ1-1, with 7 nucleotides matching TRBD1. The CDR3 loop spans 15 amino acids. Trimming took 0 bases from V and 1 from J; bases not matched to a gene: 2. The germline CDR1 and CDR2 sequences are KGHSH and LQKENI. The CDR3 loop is CASSPPGQKNTEAFF. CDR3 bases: TGTGCCAGCTCACCACCGGGACAGAAGAACACTGAAGCTTTCTTT.

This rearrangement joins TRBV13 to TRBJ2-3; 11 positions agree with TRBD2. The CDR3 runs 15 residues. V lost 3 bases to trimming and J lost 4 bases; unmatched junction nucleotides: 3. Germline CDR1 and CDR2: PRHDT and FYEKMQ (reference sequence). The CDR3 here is CASSFLAGGADTQYF. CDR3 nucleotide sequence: TGTGCCAGCAGCTTCTTAGCGGGGGGGGCAGATACGCAGTATTTT.

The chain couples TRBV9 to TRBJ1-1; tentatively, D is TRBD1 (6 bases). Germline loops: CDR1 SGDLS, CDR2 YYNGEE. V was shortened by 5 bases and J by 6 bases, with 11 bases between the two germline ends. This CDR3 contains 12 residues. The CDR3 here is CASSTGMAEAFF. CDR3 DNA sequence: TGTGCCAGCAGTACAGGGATGGCTGAAGCTTTCTTT.

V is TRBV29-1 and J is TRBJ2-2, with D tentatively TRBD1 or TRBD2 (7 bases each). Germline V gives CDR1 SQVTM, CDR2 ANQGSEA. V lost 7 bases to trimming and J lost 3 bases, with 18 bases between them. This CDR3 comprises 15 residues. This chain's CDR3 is CSARQGSGDTGELFF. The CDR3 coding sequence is TGCAGCGCCAGACAGGGCAGCGGGGACACCGGGGAGCTGTTTTTT.

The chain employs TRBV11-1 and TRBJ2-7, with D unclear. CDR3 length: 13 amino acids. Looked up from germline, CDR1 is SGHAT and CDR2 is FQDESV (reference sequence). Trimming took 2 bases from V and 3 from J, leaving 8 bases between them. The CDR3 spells CASSLSSHYEQYF. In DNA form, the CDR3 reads TGTGCCAGCAGCTTAAGCAGCCACTACGAGCAGTACTTC.

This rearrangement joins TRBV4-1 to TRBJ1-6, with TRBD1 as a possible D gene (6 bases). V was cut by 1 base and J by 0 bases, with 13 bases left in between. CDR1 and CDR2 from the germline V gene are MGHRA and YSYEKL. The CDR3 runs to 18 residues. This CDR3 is CASSQALRGGSYNSPLHF. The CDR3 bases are TGCGCCAGCAGCCAAGCGCTCAGGGGAGGCTCCTATAATTCACCCCTCCACTTT.

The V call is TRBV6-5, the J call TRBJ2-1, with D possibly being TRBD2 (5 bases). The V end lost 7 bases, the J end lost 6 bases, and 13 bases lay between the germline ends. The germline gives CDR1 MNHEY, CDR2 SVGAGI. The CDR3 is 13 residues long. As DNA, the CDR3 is TGTGCCAGCACGAGGGCCTACCCCAATGAGCAGTTCTTC. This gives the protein CASTRAYPNEQFF.

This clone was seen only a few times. The CDR3 DNA reads TGTGCCATCAGTGAGTCCCAGGGGAAATCCAACTATGGCTACACCTTC. Encoded protein: CAISESQGKSNYGYTF. This rearrangement joins TRBV10-3 to TRBJ1-2, with D possibly TRBD1 on 6 matching bases. Trimming cost V 0 bases and J 2 bases, with 13 bases left between them. Germline CDR1 and CDR2: ENHRY and SYGVKD. The CDR3 consists of 16 residues.

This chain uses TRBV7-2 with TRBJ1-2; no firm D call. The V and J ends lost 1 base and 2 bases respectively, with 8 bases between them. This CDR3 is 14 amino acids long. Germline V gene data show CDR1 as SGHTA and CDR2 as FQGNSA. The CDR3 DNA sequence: TGTGCCAGCAGCTTAGGGCAGTGGAACTATGGCTACACCTTC. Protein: CASSLGQWNYGYTF.

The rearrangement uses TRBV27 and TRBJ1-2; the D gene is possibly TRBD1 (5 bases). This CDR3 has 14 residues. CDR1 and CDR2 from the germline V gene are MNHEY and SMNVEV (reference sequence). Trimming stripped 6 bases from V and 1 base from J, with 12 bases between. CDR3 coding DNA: TGTGCCAGCAGATCGGGACCTAATAACTATGGCTACACCTTC. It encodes CASRSGPNNYGYTF.

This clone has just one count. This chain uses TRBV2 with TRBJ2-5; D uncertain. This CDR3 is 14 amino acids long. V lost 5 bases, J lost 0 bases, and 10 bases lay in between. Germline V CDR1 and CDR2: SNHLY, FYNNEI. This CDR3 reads CASSLSRDQETQYF. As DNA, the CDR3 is TGTGCCAGCAGTCTTTCTCGGGACCAAGAGACCCAGTACTTC.

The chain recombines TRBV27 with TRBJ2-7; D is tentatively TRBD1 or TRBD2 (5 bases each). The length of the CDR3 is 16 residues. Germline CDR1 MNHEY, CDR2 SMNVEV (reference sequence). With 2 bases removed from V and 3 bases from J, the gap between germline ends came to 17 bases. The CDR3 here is CASSLVSRDGYYEQYF. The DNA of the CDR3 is TGTGCCAGCAGTTTAGTATCGAGGGACGGTTACTACGAGCAGTACTTC.

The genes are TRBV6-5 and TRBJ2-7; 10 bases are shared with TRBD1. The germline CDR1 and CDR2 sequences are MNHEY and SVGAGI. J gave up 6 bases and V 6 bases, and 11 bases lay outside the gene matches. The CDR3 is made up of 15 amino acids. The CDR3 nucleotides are TGTGCCAGCAGACCGGGACAGGGGCTGCTCCGCGAGCAGTACTTC. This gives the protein CASRPGQGLLREQYF.

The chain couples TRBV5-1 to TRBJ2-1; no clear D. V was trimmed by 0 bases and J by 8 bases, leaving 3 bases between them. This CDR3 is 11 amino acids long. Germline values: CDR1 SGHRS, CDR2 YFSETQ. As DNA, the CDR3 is TGCGCCAGCAGCTTGGCCTATGAGCAGTTCTTC. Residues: CASSLAYEQFF.

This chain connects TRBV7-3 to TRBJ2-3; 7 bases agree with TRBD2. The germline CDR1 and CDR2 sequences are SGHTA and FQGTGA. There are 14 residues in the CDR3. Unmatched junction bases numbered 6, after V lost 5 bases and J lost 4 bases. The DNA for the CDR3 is TGTGCCAGCAGCCTGGGACTACTCCCAGATACGCAGTATTTT. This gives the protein CASSLGLLPDTQYF.

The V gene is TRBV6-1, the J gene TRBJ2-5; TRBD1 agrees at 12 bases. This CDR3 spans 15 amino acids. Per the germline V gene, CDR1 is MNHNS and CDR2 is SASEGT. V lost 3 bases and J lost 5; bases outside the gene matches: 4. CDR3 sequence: CASSEGTGGGETQYF. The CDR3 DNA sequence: TGTGCCAGCAGTGAGGGGACAGGGGGCGGGGAGACCCAGTACTTC.

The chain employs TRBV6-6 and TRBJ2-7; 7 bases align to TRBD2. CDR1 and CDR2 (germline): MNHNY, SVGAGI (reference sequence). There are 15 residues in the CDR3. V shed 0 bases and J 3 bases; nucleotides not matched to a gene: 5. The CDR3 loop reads CASSYSKRGVYEQYF. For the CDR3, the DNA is TGTGCCAGCAGTTACTCGAAACGGGGGGTCTACGAGCAGTACTTC.

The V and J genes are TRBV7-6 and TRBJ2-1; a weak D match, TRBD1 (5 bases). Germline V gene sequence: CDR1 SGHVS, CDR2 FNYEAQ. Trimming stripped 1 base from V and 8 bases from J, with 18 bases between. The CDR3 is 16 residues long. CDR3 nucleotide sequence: TGTGCCAGCAGCTTAGGGCTCCAGGGTACTATCCATGAGCAGTTCTTC. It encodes CASSLGLQGTIHEQFF.

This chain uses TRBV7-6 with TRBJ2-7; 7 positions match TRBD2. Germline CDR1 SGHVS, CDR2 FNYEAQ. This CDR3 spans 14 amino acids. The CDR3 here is CARATGREPYEQYF. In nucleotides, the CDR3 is TGTGCGCGCGCCACGGGGCGGGAGCCCTACGAGCAGTACTTC.

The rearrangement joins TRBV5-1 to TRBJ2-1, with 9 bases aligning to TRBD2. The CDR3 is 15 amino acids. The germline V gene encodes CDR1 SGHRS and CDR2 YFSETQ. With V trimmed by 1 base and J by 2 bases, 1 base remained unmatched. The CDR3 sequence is CASSLRLAAYNEQFF. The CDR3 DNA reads TGCGCCAGCAGCTTGCGACTAGCGGCCTACAATGAGCAGTTCTTC.

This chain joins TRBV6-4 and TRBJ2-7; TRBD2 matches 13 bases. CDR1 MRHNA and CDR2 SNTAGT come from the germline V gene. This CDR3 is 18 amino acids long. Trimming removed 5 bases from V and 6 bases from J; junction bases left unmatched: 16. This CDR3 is CASSPPGPTSGRLGEQYF. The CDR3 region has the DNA TGTGCCAGCAGTCCCCCGGGCCCGACTAGCGGGAGGTTGGGCGAGCAGTACTTC.

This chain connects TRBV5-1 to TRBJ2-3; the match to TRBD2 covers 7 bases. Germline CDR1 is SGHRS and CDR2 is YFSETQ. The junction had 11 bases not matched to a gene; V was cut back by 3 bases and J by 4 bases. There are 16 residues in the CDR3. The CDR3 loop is CASSWESGGLSDTQYF. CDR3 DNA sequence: TGCGCCAGCAGCTGGGAGTCGGGAGGTCTGTCAGATACGCAGTATTTT.

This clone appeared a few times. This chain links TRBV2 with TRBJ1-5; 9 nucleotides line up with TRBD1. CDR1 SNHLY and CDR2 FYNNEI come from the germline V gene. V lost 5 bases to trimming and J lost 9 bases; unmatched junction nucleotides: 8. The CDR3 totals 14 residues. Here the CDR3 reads CASSPGQGFAPQHF. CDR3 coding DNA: TGTGCCAGCAGTCCGGGACAGGGATTTGCGCCCCAGCATTTT.

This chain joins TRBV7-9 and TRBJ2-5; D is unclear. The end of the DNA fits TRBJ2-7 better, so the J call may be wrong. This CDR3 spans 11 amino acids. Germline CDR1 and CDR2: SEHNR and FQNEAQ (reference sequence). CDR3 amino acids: CASSLSVEQYF. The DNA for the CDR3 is TGTGCCAGCAGCTTATCGGTCGAGCAGTACTTC.